Listed below are T cell receptor beta chains from one sample, sequenced in a study of beta chain features in type 1 diabetes. The repertoire was sequenced with immunoSEQ multiplex PCR; TCRdb's copy has only in-frame clones and lacks some. In the table there are around 650,000 clones, 9.5% to 15% of which are singletons. Material: naive CD4+ T cells from blood. These TCRs come from a man aged 30 to 39 with type 1 diabetes. CDR3s include the opening cysteine and the closing phenylalanine or tryptophan. D genes are given only for firm matches. Clone size is shown for a subset of rows, as once, few, many or a class of expanded clone.

v_call: TRBV7-2; clone_size: -; d_call: TRBD1; j_call: TRBJ2-3; cdr3_aa: CASSLINRGSTDTQYF; cdr3_nt: TGTGCCAGCAGCTTAATCAACAGGGGATCCACAGATACGCAGTATTTT
v_call: TRBV29-1; clone_size: few; d_call: -; j_call: TRBJ2-2; cdr3_aa: CSVPGGPGELFF; cdr3_nt: TGCAGCGTCCCCGGGGGACCCGGGGAGCTGTTTTTT
v_call: TRBV5-4; clone_size: -; d_call: TRBD1; j_call: TRBJ2-1; cdr3_aa: CASSWGTGVGGEQFF; cdr3_nt: TGTGCCAGCAGCTGGGGAACAGGGGTCGGAGGTGAGCAGTTCTTC
v_call: TRBV11-2; clone_size: -; d_call: TRBD1; j_call: TRBJ2-7; cdr3_aa: CASSSVGQDFDEQYF; cdr3_nt: TGTGCCAGCAGCTCTGTGGGACAGGACTTTGACGAGCAGTACTTC
v_call: TRBV27; clone_size: -; d_call: TRBD1; j_call: TRBJ2-4; cdr3_aa: CASSLEQGYGIQYF; cdr3_nt: TGTGCCAGCAGTTTAGAACAGGGGTACGGCATTCAGTACTTC
v_call: TRBV11-2; clone_size: -; d_call: -; j_call: TRBJ2-7; cdr3_aa: CASSSDRSEQYF; cdr3_nt: TGTGCCAGCAGTTCCGATCGGTCGGAGCAGTACTTC
v_call: TRBV6-1; clone_size: -; d_call: -; j_call: TRBJ2-1; cdr3_aa: CASSEGQPEFF; cdr3_nt: TGTGCCAGCAGTGAAGGGCAGCCGGAGTTCTTC
v_call: TRBV9; clone_size: -; d_call: TRBD1; j_call: TRBJ1-4; cdr3_aa: CASSSQTGRDEKLFF; cdr3_nt: TGTGCCAGCAGCTCCCAGACAGGGAGGGATGAAAAACTGTTTTTT
v_call: TRBV19; clone_size: -; d_call: -; j_call: TRBJ1-1; cdr3_aa: CASSIESGRWTEAFF; cdr3_nt: TGTGCCAGTAGTATAGAGTCAGGGCGATGGACTGAAGCTTTCTTT
v_call: TRBV5-1; clone_size: -; d_call: TRBD1; j_call: TRBJ1-2; cdr3_aa: CASSLERDRSYGYGYTF; cdr3_nt: TGCGCCAGCAGCTTGGAGCGGGACAGGTCCTATGGCTATGGCTACACCTTC
v_call: TRBV2; clone_size: few; d_call: -; j_call: TRBJ1-1; cdr3_aa: CASRVNTEAFF; cdr3_nt: TGTGCCAGCAGGGTCAACACTGAAGCTTTCTTT
v_call: TRBV14; clone_size: few; d_call: -; j_call: TRBJ1-2; cdr3_aa: CASSPSAGDLYGYTF; cdr3_nt: TGTGCCAGCAGCCCTTCTGCGGGGGACCTCTATGGCTACACCTTC
v_call: TRBV14; clone_size: -; d_call: -; j_call: TRBJ1-2; cdr3_aa: CASSQDDGRADGYTF; cdr3_nt: TGTGCCAGCAGCCAAGATGACGGCAGGGCTGATGGCTACACCTTC
v_call: TRBV7-2; clone_size: few; d_call: -; j_call: TRBJ2-7; cdr3_aa: CASSLGGPDREQYF; cdr3_nt: TGTGCCAGCAGCTTAGGCGGTCCAGATAGGGAGCAGTACTTC
v_call: TRBV21-1; clone_size: few; d_call: -; j_call: TRBJ1-5; cdr3_aa: CASGGRQYYSNQPQHF; cdr3_nt: TGTGCCTCAGGGGGGAGACAGTACTATAGCAATCAGCCCCAGCATTTT
v_call: TRBV2; clone_size: few; d_call: -; j_call: TRBJ1-2; cdr3_aa: CASSEAGERWNGYTF; cdr3_nt: TGTGCCAGCAGTGAAGCTGGGGAACGGTGGAATGGCTACACCTTC
v_call: TRBV4-2; clone_size: few; d_call: -; j_call: TRBJ1-1; cdr3_aa: CASSQDGTVNTEAFF; cdr3_nt: TGTGCCAGCAGCCAAGATGGGACCGTGAACACTGAAGCTTTCTTT
v_call: TRBV10-3; clone_size: few; d_call: TRBD1; j_call: TRBJ2-4; cdr3_aa: CAISGDRGSPNIQYF; cdr3_nt: TGTGCCATCAGTGGGGACAGGGGGTCCCCCAACATTCAGTACTTC
v_call: TRBV4-3; clone_size: -; d_call: -; j_call: TRBJ2-7; cdr3_aa: CASSQLTGTPYEQYF; cdr3_nt: TGCGCCAGCAGCCAACTAACAGGGACCCCCTACGAGCAGTACTTC
v_call: TRBV7-2; clone_size: -; d_call: -; j_call: TRBJ2-3; cdr3_aa: CASSLDQDTQYF; cdr3_nt: TGTGCCAGCAGCTTGGATCAAGATACGCAGTATTTT
v_call: TRBV6-5; clone_size: few; d_call: TRBD1; j_call: TRBJ2-7; cdr3_aa: CASSRTGTYEQYF; cdr3_nt: TGTGCCAGCAGTAGGACAGGGACCTACGAGCAGTACTTC
v_call: TRBV19; clone_size: few; d_call: -; j_call: TRBJ2-1; cdr3_aa: CASSIALGNEQFF; cdr3_nt: TGTGCCAGTAGTATAGCCTTGGGCAATGAGCAGTTCTTC
v_call: TRBV9; clone_size: -; d_call: -; j_call: TRBJ1-2; cdr3_aa: CASSVGGRDGYTF; cdr3_nt: TGTGCCAGCAGCGTTGGGGGGCGCGACGGCTACACCTTC
v_call: TRBV11-3; clone_size: few; d_call: TRBD1; j_call: TRBJ1-3; cdr3_aa: CASSRQGSGNTIYF; cdr3_nt: TGTGCCAGCAGCCGACAGGGCTCTGGAAACACCATATATTTT
v_call: TRBV2; clone_size: few; d_call: -; j_call: TRBJ1-5; cdr3_aa: CASRNSNQPQHF; cdr3_nt: TGTGCCAGCAGAAACAGCAATCAGCCCCAGCATTTT
v_call: TRBV13; clone_size: -; d_call: -; j_call: TRBJ1-6; cdr3_aa: CASSLGTGYNSPLHF; cdr3_nt: TGTGCCAGCAGCTTAGGAACAGGGTATAATTCACCCCTCCACTTT
v_call: TRBV7-2; clone_size: few; d_call: -; j_call: TRBJ2-2; cdr3_aa: CASSSRGSGELFF; cdr3_nt: TGTGCCAGCAGCTCCCGGGGCTCCGGGGAGCTGTTTTTT
v_call: TRBV9; clone_size: few; d_call: -; j_call: TRBJ1-5; cdr3_aa: CASSVGLHQPQHF; cdr3_nt: TGTGCCAGCAGCGTAGGGCTTCATCAGCCCCAGCATTTT
v_call: TRBV7-9; clone_size: few; d_call: -; j_call: TRBJ1-3; cdr3_aa: CASSLALLQADTIYF; cdr3_nt: TGTGCCAGCAGCTTAGCGCTTCTACAGGCGGACACCATATATTTT
v_call: TRBV5-6; clone_size: -; d_call: -; j_call: TRBJ1-4; cdr3_aa: CASSVGRVATEKLFF; cdr3_nt: TGTGCCAGCAGCGTGGGAAGGGTCGCAACTGAAAAACTGTTTTTT
v_call: TRBV7-9; clone_size: few; d_call: TRBD1; j_call: TRBJ1-2; cdr3_aa: CAIKTGNYGYTF; cdr3_nt: TGTGCCATCAAGACAGGGAACTATGGCTACACCTTC
v_call: TRBV9; clone_size: -; d_call: -; j_call: TRBJ1-5; cdr3_aa: CASSVDGGRGQPQHF; cdr3_nt: TGTGCCAGCAGCGTAGATGGGGGCAGAGGACAGCCCCAGCATTTT
v_call: TRBV19; clone_size: -; d_call: -; j_call: TRBJ1-1; cdr3_aa: CASSLQKNTEAFF; cdr3_nt: TGTGCCAGTAGTCTACAGAAGAACACTGAAGCTTTCTTT
v_call: TRBV18; clone_size: -; d_call: -; j_call: TRBJ2-7; cdr3_aa: CASSGPAYEQYF; cdr3_nt: TGTGCCAGTTCCGGGCCAGCCTACGAGCAGTACTTC
v_call: TRBV11-2; clone_size: -; d_call: -; j_call: TRBJ2-7; cdr3_aa: CASSFPIIGEQYF; cdr3_nt: TGTGCCAGCAGCTTTCCTATAATCGGCGAGCAGTACTTC